A selection of T cell receptor beta chains follows, all from one sample in a study of blood T cell repertoires in COVID-19. Profiling relied on immunoSEQ multiplex PCR, and the TCRdb table lists in-frame clones only, not all of them. The sample yields approximately 160,000 clones, approximately 90% seen once. Material: peripheral blood. The receptors here all came from a man aged 45-65 years with acute or convalescent COVID-19. CDR3s include the opening cysteine and the closing phenylalanine or tryptophan. The D gene is left open where the match is weak.

D: TRBD1
V: TRBV3-1/TRBV3-2
J: TRBJ1-2
CDR3: CASSQGQGAYGYTF
DNA: TGTGCCAGCAGCCAAGGACAGGGGGCCTATGGCTACACCTTC

D: .
V: TRBV28
J: TRBJ1-5
CDR3: CASSLLGDYSNQPQHF
DNA: TGTGCCAGCAGTTTATTGGGGGACTATAGCAATCAGCCCCAGCATTTT

D: .
V: TRBV6-5
J: TRBJ2-6
CDR3: CASRESAGANVLTF
DNA: TGTGCCAGCAGAGAGAGTGCGGGGGCCAACGTCCTGACTTTC

D: .
V: TRBV6-2/TRBV6-3
J: TRBJ2-7
CDR3: CASSGSGIEQYF
DNA: TGTGCCAGCAGCGGGTCGGGGATCGAGCAGTACTTC

D: TRBD2
V: TRBV5-1
J: TRBJ2-1
CDR3: CASSPGTSHNEQFF
DNA: TGCGCCAGCAGCCCCGGGACTAGCCACAATGAGCAGTTCTTC

D: TRBD1
V: TRBV30
J: TRBJ1-6
CDR3: CAWSAADRVDAPLHF
DNA: TGTGCCTGGAGTGCGGCGGACAGGGTGGATGCACCCCTCCACTTT

D: TRBD2
V: TRBV6-5
J: TRBJ2-2
CDR3: CASRVLAGTGELFF
DNA: TGTGCCAGCAGGGTACTAGCGGGTACCGGGGAGCTGTTTTTT

D: .
V: TRBV5-8
J: TRBJ2-7
CDR3: CASSLLREQYF
DNA: TGTGCCAGCAGCTTGTTGCGCGAGCAGTACTTC

D: .
V: TRBV19
J: TRBJ2-3
CDR3: CASSSGTSTDTQYF
DNA: TGTGCCAGTAGCTCGGGGACAAGCACAGATACGCAGTATTTT

D: .
V: TRBV28
J: TRBJ2-5
CDR3: CASSIGGRETQYF
DNA: TGTGCCAGCAGCATCGGGGGAAGAGAGACCCAGTACTTC